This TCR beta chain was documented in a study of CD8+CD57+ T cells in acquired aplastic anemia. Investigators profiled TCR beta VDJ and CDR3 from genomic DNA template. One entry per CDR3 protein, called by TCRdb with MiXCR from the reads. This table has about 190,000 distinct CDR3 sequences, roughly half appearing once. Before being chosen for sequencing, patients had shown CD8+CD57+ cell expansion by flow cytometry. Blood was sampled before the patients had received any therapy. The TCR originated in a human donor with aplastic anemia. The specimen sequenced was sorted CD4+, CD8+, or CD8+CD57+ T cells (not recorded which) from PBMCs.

The chain's CDR3 is CACNRQLDAGELFF. CDR3 nucleotides: TGTGCCTGCAACCGACAGCTTGACGCCGGGGAGCTGTTTTTT. The chain recombines TRBV2 with TRBJ2-2; D might be TRBD1 (5 bases). Germline V gene data show CDR1 as SNHLY and CDR2 as FYNNEI. Trimming took 11 bases from V and 6 from J, leaving 19 bases between them. This CDR3 spans 14 amino acids. Complete variable domain (other parts from reference TRBV2 and TRBJ2-2): EPEVTQTPSHQVTQMGQEVILRCVPISNHLYFYWYRQILGQKVEFLVSFYNNEISEKSEIFDDQFSVERPDGSNFTLKIRSTKLEDSAMYFCACNRQLDAGELFFGEGSRLTVL.